This TCR beta chain came from a study of T cells expressing NK-cell markers. Study-level information: HCMV serostatus: most of the eight sequenced donors positive, one negative. Points from the study as a whole: A handful of donors showed these clonotypes also leading the CD3+CD56-NKG2C+ fraction. The study left the HCMV specificity of expanded NKG2C+ T cell clones unresolved.

Germline V CDR1 and CDR2: LNHDA, SQIVND (reference sequence). There are 16 residues in the CDR3. Comment on this clonotype: Its antigen is as yet unknown.

TCRdb processed the 5' RACE reads again and assigns one entry to each CDR3 protein, with no DNA. Recorded here are 300,000 to 450,000 distinct CDR3 sequences; the top ten clones represent around 5.2%. The sequenced sample consisted of blood T cells: a sorted CD56 or NKG2C T cell subset, CD4+ or CD8+ T cells, or bulk PBMC T cells (not recorded which). The chain employs TRBV19 and TRBJ1-5; TCRdb's D call, TRBD1, is unchecked because there is no DNA. This receptor was obtained from a man aged 18-75 years in good health. This CDR3 reads CASSGDRGIKDQPQHF.